Below are 16 T cell receptor beta chains sequenced from a single sample in a study of CD8+ T cells in alopecia areata. It was cDNA, reverse transcribed from extracted RNA, that served as the sequencing template. Assay: immunoSEQ multiplex PCR; the TCRdb copy retains only in-frame clones and omits some. Here the sample spans over 150,000 clones, 50% to 60% being singletons. Sample treatment: oral pan-JAK inhibitor, 5-10 mg twice daily. This specimen consisted of CD4+ T cells sorted from blood, obtained at week 4, from a patient treated with tofacitinib. These receptors originate from a human donor with alopecia areata.

This clone was counted a few times. The V call is TRBV7-2, the J call TRBJ2-7; D gene ambiguous. CDR3 length: 13 residues. V dropped 5 bases and J dropped 2 bases, with 10 bases sitting between them. CDR1 and CDR2 from the germline V gene are SGHTA and FQGNSA. The CDR3 DNA reads TGTGCCAGCAGCCGCTATCTGGCCTACGAGCAGTACTTC. It is translated as CASSRYLAYEQYF.

The CDR3, as DNA: TGCAGCGTTGACCGGGGACAGGATTATGGCTACACCTTC. Its protein is CSVDRGQDYGYTF. This chain links TRBV29-1 with TRBJ1-2, with 8 bases identical to TRBD1. CDR3 length: 13 amino acids. V lost 3 bases and J lost 5; bases outside the gene matches: 5. CDR1 and CDR2 (germline): SQVTM, ANQGSEA. Together with reference TRBV29-1 and TRBJ1-2, the CDR3 gives the full variable domain: SAVISQKPSRDICQRGTSLTIQCQVDSQVTMMFWYRQQPGQSLTLIATANQGSEATYESGFVIDKFPISRPNLTFSTLTVSNMSPEDSSIYLCSVDRGQDYGYTFGSGTRLTVV.

The chain uses TRBV11-2 and TRBJ1-5; D unclear. This CDR3 is 13 amino acids long. V was clipped by 5 bases and J by 5 bases, with 10 bases between them. Germline assignment: CDR1 SGHAT and CDR2 FQNNGV. In DNA, the CDR3 is TGTGCCAGCAGCCGTAGGCAGGATCAGCCCCAGCATTTT. This gives the protein CASSRRQDQPQHF. Supplemented by reference TRBV11-2 and TRBJ1-5, the full variable domain reads EAGVAQSPRYKIIEKRQSVAFWCNPISGHATLYWYQQILGQGPKLLIQFQNNGVVDDSQLPKDRFSAERLKGVDSTLKIQPAKLEDSAVYLCASSRRQDQPQHFGDGTRLSIL.

The rearrangement links TRBV27 to TRBJ2-1; TRBD1 matches at 9 bases. The CDR3 loop spans 13 amino acids. V gave up 11 bases and J gave up 7 bases; unmatched junction bases: 9. Germline V gene lookup returns CDR1 MNHEY and CDR2 SMNVEV (reference sequence). DNA for the CDR3: TGTGCCGTCCAAGACAGGGGGTCGAATGAGCAGTTCTTC. Its translation is CAVQDRGSNEQFF.

The chain's CDR3 is CSVEGGEGDHYGYTF. The CDR3, as DNA: TGCAGCGTTGAAGGCGGTGAGGGGGATCACTATGGCTACACCTTC. This rearrangement joins TRBV29-1 to TRBJ1-2; D is perhaps TRBD1 (6 bases). Germline V gene lookup returns CDR1 SQVTM and CDR2 ANQGSEA. The CDR3 has 15 residues. The V gene lost 1 base and the J gene lost 3 bases, with 15 bases spanning the gap.

The chain recombines TRBV4-2 with TRBJ2-7, with TRBD2 matching over 12 bases. After removal of 1 base from V and 6 bases from J, the junction contained 13 bases not matched to a gene. CDR1 and CDR2 from the germline V gene are LGHNA and YNFKEQ. The CDR3 totals 18 residues. The CDR3 DNA is TGTGCCAGCAGCCAAGCGTGGACTAGCGGGGACGGCCAGGGCGAGCAGTACTTC. This sequence encodes CASSQAWTSGDGQGEQYF.

This chain joins TRBV11-2 and TRBJ2-1, with 7 bases that match TRBD2. The CDR3 is made up of 16 amino acids. CDR1 and CDR2 from the germline V gene are SGHAT and FQNNGV. V trimming: 1 base; J trimming: 5 bases; junction bases outside the gene matches: 8. CDR3 amino acids: CASSLGRGRIDNEQFF. Here the CDR3 DNA reads TGTGCCAGCAGCTTAGGGCGCGGGAGAATCGACAATGAGCAGTTCTTC.

The chain carries TRBV6-1 and TRBJ2-1, with 9 bases lining up with TRBD2. The ends lost 4 bases at V and 6 bases at J; junction bases unmatched: 10. The CDR3 is 16 amino acids. CDR1 and CDR2 (germline): MNHNS, SASEGT. This CDR3 reads CASSVSWTSEINEQFF. CDR3 nucleotide sequence: TGTGCCAGCAGTGTCTCCTGGACTAGCGAGATCAATGAGCAGTTCTTC.

This clone was observed a few times. V is TRBV29-1 and J is TRBJ2-1; 10 bases agree with TRBD2. The CDR3 covers 12 residues. After removal of 4 bases from V and 9 bases from J, the junction contained 3 bases not matched to a gene. The V gene's germline CDR1 is SQVTM and CDR2 ANQGSEA. CDR3: CSVVLAGVEQFF. The CDR3 DNA sequence: TGCAGCGTTGTCCTAGCGGGAGTTGAGCAGTTCTTC.

This clone was found a few times. This CDR3 is CASMRSGRGTDTQYF. The CDR3 bases are TGTGCCAGCATGAGGAGCGGGAGAGGGACAGATACGCAGTATTTT. The chain employs TRBV27 and TRBJ2-3; 8 bases are shared with TRBD2. The CDR3 totals 15 residues. CDR1 is MNHEY and CDR2 is SMNVEV in the germline V gene (reference sequence). Trimming cost V 7 bases and J 3 bases; bases outside gene matches: 9.

The J gene is TRBJ1-3, the V gene TRBV5-1; 8 bases line up with TRBD1. Trimming took 3 bases from V and 1 from J; bases not matched to a gene: 6. The CDR3 loop spans 16 amino acids. Germline values: CDR1 SGHRS, CDR2 YFSETQ. CDR3 DNA: TGCGCCAGCAGCTCGAATCAGGGGGCTTCTGGAAACACCATATATTTT. Its translation is CASSSNQGASGNTIYF.

The J gene is TRBJ1-1, the V gene TRBV27, with 8 bases fitting TRBD1. This CDR3 contains 14 residues. Germline V gene data show CDR1 as MNHEY and CDR2 as SMNVEV (reference sequence). V lost 4 bases and J lost 1; bases outside the gene matches: 2. The CDR3 region has the DNA TGTGCCAGCAGTTCGACAGGGGCGAACACTGAAGCTTTCTTT. Protein: CASSSTGANTEAFF.

This clone came up a few times. V is TRBV28 and J is TRBJ2-5; TRBD2 aligns across 13 bases. The CDR3 contains 15 residues. V was pared by 0 bases and J by 5 bases, with 0 bases of the junction left unmatched. Germline CDR1 is MDHEN and CDR2 is SYDVKM. Here the CDR3 DNA reads TGTGCCAGCAGTTTATGGGGACTAGCGGGGGAGACCCAGTACTTC. This gives the protein CASSLWGLAGETQYF.

The chain combines TRBV7-9 with TRBJ1-2; D is possibly TRBD1 (6 bases). With 1 base removed from V and 4 bases from J, the gap between germline ends came to 10 bases. CDR1 SEHNR and CDR2 FQNEAQ come from the germline V gene (reference sequence). This CDR3 region has 14 residues. CDR3 region: CASSLVDSFYGYTF. Here the CDR3 DNA reads TGTGCCAGCAGCTTAGTGGACAGCTTCTATGGCTACACCTTC.

This chain links TRBV5-1 with TRBJ2-2, with D tentatively TRBD2 (6 bases). Germline-derived CDR1 and CDR2 are SGHRS and YFSETQ. Trimming shortened V by 0 bases and J by 6 bases, and 9 bases separated the two germline ends. The CDR3 consists of 14 residues. The CDR3 DNA reads TGCGCCAGCAGCTTGGGGACTACTGCCGGGGAGCTGTTTTTT. Protein sequence: CASSLGTTAGELFF.

This clone was counted between two and nine times. This chain uses TRBV9 with TRBJ1-2, with D possibly matching TRBD1 (5 bases). Trimming took off 5 bases at V and 0 bases at J, with 11 bases between the two ends. CDR1 is SGDLS, CDR2 YYNGEE, per germline. The CDR3 totals 14 residues. CDR3 sequence (DNA): TGTGCCAGCAGTCGCGGGGGACCTAACTATGGCTACACCTTC. Translated, it gives CASSRGGPNYGYTF.